This passage covers 5 T cell receptor beta chains from one sample sequenced in a study of radiotherapy plus CTLA-4 blockade in lung cancer. Generated by immunoSEQ multiplex PCR, the TCRdb table keeps only in-frame clones and is missing some. The data contain just over 60,000 clones, about 72% of them singletons. Source: peripheral blood, taken from a patient treated with radiotherapy plus ipilimumab. The receptors derive from a human donor with non-small cell lung cancer who had a complete response to radiotherapy plus ipilimumab.

The CDR3: CASSFSAGTGGYEQYF. The CDR3 DNA reads TGTGCCAGCAGTTTCTCAGCCGGGACAGGGGGATACGAGCAGTACTTC. V gene TRBV27 combines with J gene TRBJ2-7, with TRBD1 identical over 11 bases. The J segment lost 4 bases and the V segment lost 3 bases, leaving 8 bases of the junction unmatched. The germline V gene encodes CDR1 MNHEY and CDR2 SMNVEV (reference sequence). The CDR3 is made up of 16 amino acids.

The chain links TRBV11-3 to TRBJ1-3; D remains unclear. CDR3 length equals 13 residues. The V end lost 8 bases, the J end lost 0 bases, and 8 bases lay between the germline ends. Germline lookup yields CDR1 SGHNT and CDR2 YENEEA. The CDR3 spells CASSADSGNTIYF. CDR3 in DNA: TGTGCCAGCTCGGCGGACTCTGGAAACACCATATATTTT.

The rearrangement uses TRBV5-1 and TRBJ2-3, with 9 bases matching TRBD1. CDR1 is SGHRS and CDR2 is YFSETQ in the germline V gene. This CDR3 has 15 residues. After removal of 1 base from V and 2 bases from J, the junction contained 2 bases not matched to a gene. Here the CDR3 DNA reads TGCGCCAGCAGCTTGACAGGGGGCTACACAGATACGCAGTATTTT. Its protein is CASSLTGGYTDTQYF. Combining the CDR3 with reference TRBV5-1 and TRBJ2-3 gives the whole variable domain KAGVTQTPRYLIKTRGQQVTLSCSPISGHRSVSWYQQTPGQGLQFLFEYFSETQRNKGNFPGRFSGRQFSNSRSEMNVSTLELGDSALYLCASSLTGGYTDTQYFGPGTRLTVL.

This chain uses TRBV7-9 with TRBJ1-1; 10 bases match TRBD1. Trimming at V came to 5 bases and at J to 1 base, leaving 7 bases not matched to a gene. Germline V gene data show CDR1 as SEHNR and CDR2 as FQNEAQ (reference sequence). CDR3 length equals 16 residues. This chain's CDR3 is CASSPVGQGTNTEAFF. CDR3 DNA sequence: TGTGCCAGCAGCCCGGTGGGACAGGGGACGAACACTGAAGCTTTCTTT.

The rearrangement links TRBV5-1 to TRBJ1-1; D not resolved. CDR3 size: 13 residues. Germline CDR1 and CDR2: SGHRS and YFSETQ. V lost 2 bases and J lost 1, with 6 bases in between. CDR3: CASSLGWNTEAFF. Here the CDR3 DNA reads TGCGCCAGCAGCTTAGGGTGGAACACTGAAGCTTTCTTT.